The present entry profiles one T cell receptor beta chain with its context. What it binds is unknown. These data originate in a study of T cell responses to AZD1222 COVID-19 vaccine. Whole-study findings and limits: The sample set comprised mostly white British donors with more females, and clonal diversity was possibly underestimated.

Using immunoSEQ multiplex PCR, the repertoire was profiled, and TCRdb retains in-frame clones only, with some absent. Altogether 80,000 to 100,000 clones are present, about 83% being singletons, with the ten largest covering 11%. Losses at the gene ends were 5 bases for V and 4 bases for J; bases not matched to a gene: 13. The germline CDR1 and CDR2 sequences are SGHAT and FQNNGV. The CDR3 is made up of 18 amino acids. Sequenced here: peripheral blood, sampled 28 days after the second AZD1222 dose. The genes are TRBV11-2 and TRBJ2-5; 13 nucleotides match TRBD2. This clonotype was obtained from an adult who received the AZD1222 COVID-19 vaccine. CDR3 residues: CASSPTSGGPYGVETQYF. The DNA for the CDR3 is TGTGCCAGCAGCCCGACTAGCGGGGGGCCATACGGAGTAGAGACCCAGTACTTC. The full variable domain, completed using reference TRBV11-2 and TRBJ2-5, is EAGVAQSPRYKIIEKRQSVAFWCNPISGHATLYWYQQILGQGPKLLIQFQNNGVVDDSQLPKDRFSAERLKGVDSTLKIQPAKLEDSAVYLCASSPTSGGPYGVETQYFGPGTRLLVL.